These 20 T cell receptor beta chains were sequenced from one sample in a study of cytomegalovirus exposure and HLA in healthy donors. It was with 60 Vbeta and 13 Jbeta primers that the PCR ran. Sequenced by immunoSEQ multiplex PCR; TCRdb stores in-frame clones only, minus some. The sample holds some 190,000 clones, more than 75% seen once. The sample taken for sequencing was PBMCs. All receptors derive from a woman aged 50 to 60 in good health and CMV-seronegative.

The chain combines TRBV5-8 with TRBJ1-5; D remains unclear. V lost 7 bases and J lost 2, with 16 bases in between. Germline V lookup: CDR1 SGHTS, CDR2 YDEGEE. CDR3 length equals 15 residues. CDR3 protein: CASGGPGPGNQPQHF. The CDR3 nucleotides are TGTGCCAGCGGAGGCCCGGGTCCAGGCAATCAGCCCCAGCATTTT.

V gene TRBV2 combines with J gene TRBJ2-3, with D tentatively TRBD2 (6 bases). Trimming shortened V by 5 bases and J by 1 base, and 16 bases separated the two germline ends. The CDR3 spans 16 residues. Germline-derived CDR1 and CDR2 are SNHLY and FYNNEI. The CDR3 spells CASSPWGLKGTDTQYF. DNA of the CDR3: TGTGCCAGCAGTCCCTGGGGACTGAAGGGCACAGATACGCAGTATTTT.

The rearrangement links TRBV12-2 to TRBJ2-3; the D call of TRBD2 is as the table states it, not checked on the DNA. TRBV12-2 represents a pseudogene. The CDR3 covers 17 residues. CDR3: CASRSFRGGGHTDTQYF. In DNA, the CDR3 is TGTGCAAGTCGCTCCTTCCGAGGGGGGGGCCACACAGATACGCAGTATTTT.

The CDR3 loop reads CASKDRQGPTYEQYF. The CDR3 DNA follows: TGTGCCAGCAAAGACAGACAGGGGCCAACATACGAGCAGTACTTC. V is TRBV2 and J is TRBJ2-7, with TRBD1 matching 8 bases. CDR3 length: 15 residues. The V segment lost 7 bases and the J segment 4 bases; nucleotides outside the gene matches: 12. Germline CDR1 is SNHLY and CDR2 is FYNNEI. The whole variable domain, remainder taken from reference TRBV2 and TRBJ2-7, is EPEVTQTPSHQVTQMGQEVILRCVPISNHLYFYWYRQILGQKVEFLVSFYNNEISEKSEIFDDQFSVERPDGSNFTLKIRSTKLEDSAMYFCASKDRQGPTYEQYFGPGTRLTVT.

This clone showed up just a few times. The V and J genes are TRBV5-1 and TRBJ1-1; D perhaps matches TRBD1 (6 bases). Germline CDR1 SGHRS, CDR2 YFSETQ. Trimming took 4 bases from V and 3 from J, leaving 19 bases between them. The CDR3 loop spans 16 amino acids. CDR3 in DNA: TGCGCCAGCAGCCCAGGTGCGGCTTCAGGGGACACTGAAGCTTTCTTT. It translates to CASSPGAASGDTEAFF.

The chain is built from TRBV7-9 and TRBJ1-4; the match to TRBD1 covers 10 bases. V was pared by 5 bases and J by 1 base, with 10 bases of the junction left unmatched. Germline values: CDR1 SEHNR, CDR2 FQNEAQ (reference sequence). The CDR3 totals 18 residues. The CDR3 loop is CASSLGQGLWETNEKLFF. Written as DNA, the CDR3 is TGTGCCAGCAGCCTGGGACAGGGGCTCTGGGAAACTAATGAAAAACTGTTTTTT. Together with reference TRBV7-9 and TRBJ1-4, the CDR3 gives the full variable domain: DTGVSQNPRHKITKRGQNVTFRCDPISEHNRLYWYRQTLGQGPEFLTYFQNEAQLEKSRLLSDRFSAERPKGSFSTLEIQRTEQGDSAMYLCASSLGQGLWETNEKLFFGSGTQLSVL.

V usage is TRBV27 and J usage is TRBJ1-2; 8 bases align to TRBD1. After removal of 6 bases from V and 5 bases from J, the junction contained 8 bases not matched to a gene. This CDR3 spans 14 amino acids. Germline CDR1 and CDR2: MNHEY and SMNVEV (reference sequence). In DNA, the CDR3 is TGTGCCAGCAGCCCAGGGGGCGCACGGTATGGCTACACCTTC. Amino acid sequence: CASSPGGARYGYTF.

This chain links TRBV28 with TRBJ1-1; maybe TRBD1 (6 bases). The CDR3 spans 14 residues. In germline, CDR1 is MDHEN, CDR2 SYDVKM. The ends were cut back, 5 bases at V and 4 bases at J, with 14 bases in the middle. CDR3 residues: CASSQVLGGTEAFF. CDR3 sequence (DNA): TGTGCCAGCAGTCAGGTATTAGGGGGCACTGAAGCTTTCTTT.

As regards this clone: The sample holds other DNA sequences that translate to the same CDR3. The chain links TRBV5-1 to TRBJ1-1, with D maybe TRBD1 (5 bases). CDR3 length: 13 residues. The germline V gene has CDR1 SGHRS and CDR2 YFSETQ. Trimming pared 2 bases from V and 4 bases from J, leaving 9 bases between. The CDR3 here is CASSLSGGTEAFF. CDR3 DNA sequence: TGCGCCAGCAGCTTATCGGGGGGCACTGAAGCTTTCTTT.

This clone was seen once. The rearrangement joins TRBV18 to TRBJ2-3; 11 bases match TRBD2. Germline lookup yields CDR1 KGHSH and CDR2 LQKENI. The CDR3 has 18 amino acids. V dropped 3 bases and J dropped 2; count of bases not matched to a gene: 10. The CDR3 coding sequence is TGTGCCAGCTCACCTACTAGCGGGAGTGGTAGGATCACAGATACGCAGTATTTT. Translation: CASSPTSGSGRITDTQYF.

The table lists this clone with a count of one. This chain joins TRBV6-5 and TRBJ1-5, with D possibly matching TRBD1 (5 bases). Trimming cost V 6 bases and J 9 bases, with 12 bases left between them. The CDR3 covers 12 residues. Per germline, CDR1 MNHEY and CDR2 SVGAGI. As DNA, the CDR3 is TGTGCCAGCAGCTCCGGGGGGGGGCCCCAGCATTTT. Its protein is CASSSGGGPQHF.

This clone appeared once. The chain has TRBV7-8 and TRBJ2-5; 8 nucleotides agree with TRBD2. Judging by the DNA end, TRBJ2-7 fits better; the J call may be wrong. The CDR3 is 14 residues long. Germline-derived CDR1 and CDR2 are SGHVS and FQNEAQ. The CDR3 DNA sequence: TGTGCCAGCAGCTTAGCTCGCGGGAGGAGCGAGCAGTACTTC. Amino acid sequence: CASSLARGRSEQYF.

The chain recombines TRBV4-2 with TRBJ2-2; a possible D gene is TRBD2 (6 bases). Germline V gene sequence: CDR1 LGHNA, CDR2 YNFKEQ. V lost 0 bases and J 0 bases, leaving 8 bases between the germline ends. The CDR3 spans 16 residues. CDR3 loop: CASSQDVAANTGELFF. Here the CDR3 DNA reads TGTGCCAGCAGCCAAGACGTAGCGGCGAACACCGGGGAGCTGTTTTTT.

The chain links TRBV5-1 to TRBJ2-2; 11 bases align to TRBD1. After removal of 4 bases from V and 0 bases from J, the junction contained 5 bases not matched to a gene. Germline CDR1 reads SGHRS; CDR2 reads YFSETQ. The CDR3 is 17 amino acids. In DNA form, the CDR3 reads TGCGCCAGCAGCCCGCGGGGACAGGGGGCGAACACCGGGGAGCTGTTTTTT. Its protein is CASSPRGQGANTGELFF.

In its sample, this clone was seen once. This sequence joins TRBV19 and TRBJ1-5, with D unresolved. This CDR3 comprises 16 residues. The V gene's germline CDR1 is LNHDA and CDR2 SQIVND (reference sequence). With 1 base removed from V and 0 bases from J, the gap between germline ends came to 10 bases. CDR3 region: CASSIGGFFSNQPQHF. CDR3 sequence (DNA): TGTGCCAGTAGTATAGGAGGGTTCTTTAGCAATCAGCCCCAGCATTTT.

The rearrangement uses TRBV7-9 and TRBJ2-5; TRBD2 matches at 8 bases. The CDR3 has 16 residues. From germline, CDR1 is SEHNR and CDR2 FQNEAQ (reference sequence). The V segment lost 7 bases and the J segment 0 bases; nucleotides outside the gene matches: 10. DNA for the CDR3: TGTGCCAGCAACCTTTTATCTAGCGGGTACCAAGAGACCCAGTACTTC. Translated: CASNLLSSGYQETQYF.

This clone was detected once. The CDR3 reads CASSQRGYTF. Written as DNA, the CDR3 is TGTGCCAGCAGTCAGAGGGGCTACACCTTC. This chain uses TRBV2 with TRBJ1-2; D gene unclear. This CDR3 contains 10 residues. V was clipped by 5 bases and J by 8 bases, with 6 bases between them. Germline CDR1 and CDR2: SNHLY and FYNNEI.

This clone was observed once. The chain has TRBV9 and TRBJ2-5, with D maybe TRBD1 (5 bases). The end of the DNA fits TRBJ2-7 better, so the J call may be wrong. Germline loops: CDR1 SGDLS, CDR2 YYNGEE. This CDR3 has 14 residues. CDR3 in DNA: TGTGCCAGCAGCGTTACAGGTTTTAGTGCCGAGCAGTACTTC. Its protein product is CASSVTGFSAEQYF.

This chain joins TRBV29-1 and TRBJ2-5; 7 bases map to TRBD1. V gave up 5 bases and J gave up 5 bases; unmatched junction bases: 5. The germline CDR1 and CDR2 sequences are SQVTM and ANQGSEA. This CDR3 has 12 amino acids. The CDR3 DNA reads TGCAGCGTTAAAGGGGGCTGGGAGACCCAGTACTTC. It translates to CSVKGGWETQYF.

This chain links TRBV4-1 with TRBJ1-6; the match to TRBD1 covers 11 bases. This CDR3 spans 17 amino acids. Germline CDR1 reads MGHRA; CDR2 reads YSYEKL. J was trimmed by 7 bases and V by 0 bases; bases with no gene match: 5. DNA of the CDR3: TGCGCCAGCAGCCAAGACTCGGACAGGGGGCAAAATTCACCCCTCCACTTT. Its protein product is CASSQDSDRGQNSPLHF.